This TCR beta chain stems from a study of cytotoxic CD8 clonotypes in ibrutinib-treated CLL. Broader study findings: Whereas clonality rose at ibrutinib response, it declined toward baseline at progression. Baseline levels of clonality went above those of age-matched healthy donors and moved with circulating CD8+ T-cell counts.

The CDR3 sequence is 16 residues long. Per the germline V gene, CDR1 is MNHNY and CDR2 is SVGAGI (reference sequence). V was cut by 0 bases and J by 4 bases, with 15 bases left in between. In its sample, this clone was seen once. Its target is not known. Sequencing was designed to attain a depth spanning 1 in 200,000 to 1 in 1 million T cells. Sequencing was performed with immunoSEQ multiplex PCR; in TCRdb, only in-frame clones are kept and a portion is missing. The sample holds fewer than 400,000 clones; under 70% are singletons and the top ten take 6% to 6.5%. The chain joins TRBV6-6 to TRBJ2-5, with D perhaps given as TRBD1 or TRBD2 (6 bases each). The specimen was PBMCs, collected after 36 months of ibrutinib treatment. The receptor's source is a human donor with chronic lymphocytic leukemia. CDR3 DNA: TGTGCCAGCAGTTACTCGACGGGAAGGGGGGTAGAGACCCAGTACTTC. It codes for CASSYSTGRGVETQYF.